A selection of T cell receptor beta chains follows, all from one sample in a study of OX40 agonist ivuxolimab in advanced cancers. The method was immunoSEQ multiplex PCR; TCRdb's version includes in-frame clones alone and lacks a portion of them. The data hold about 120,000 clones, with 85% to 95% observed a single time. This sample comprised CD4+ or CD8+ T cells sorted from blood, obtained in a trial of the OX40 agonist ivuxolimab. The receptors come from an adult with an advanced solid tumor such as melanoma, head and neck, liver or kidney cancer. Each CDR3 is given with its conserved first and last residue. A D gene is named only where the DNA matches it firmly. Clone size is not always given. Where it is, it says once, few, many or a class for expanded clones.

j_call: TRBJ1-2
clone_size: NA
v_call: TRBV28
d_call: NA
cdr3_nt: TGTGCCAGCAAGCCCGTAGGTGGCAGGGACTATGGCTACACCTTC
cdr3_aa: CASKPVGGRDYGYTF

j_call: TRBJ1-2
clone_size: NA
v_call: TRBV19
d_call: TRBD1
cdr3_nt: TGTGCCAGTAGTATCCCGGGACAGGTGAACTATGGCTACACCTTC
cdr3_aa: CASSIPGQVNYGYTF

j_call: TRBJ2-5
clone_size: NA
v_call: TRBV6-1
d_call: NA
cdr3_nt: TGTGCCAGCAGTGAAGCTGGATGGGGGCGTGGTGGAGAGACCCAGTACTTC
cdr3_aa: CASSEAGWGRGGETQYF

j_call: TRBJ1-1
clone_size: NA
v_call: TRBV21-1
d_call: NA
cdr3_nt: TGTGCCAGCAGCAAAGATCGGTTTCTGAACACTGAAGCTTTCTTT
cdr3_aa: CASSKDRFLNTEAFF

j_call: TRBJ1-5
clone_size: NA
v_call: TRBV18
d_call: TRBD1
cdr3_nt: TGTGCCAGCTCAGGGACAGGGAATCAGCCCCAGCATTTT
cdr3_aa: CASSGTGNQPQHF

j_call: TRBJ1-5
clone_size: NA
v_call: TRBV5-1
d_call: TRBD1
cdr3_nt: TGCGCCAGCAGCGCGGGGACAGGGCCTCATCAGCCCCAGCATTTT
cdr3_aa: CASSAGTGPHQPQHF

j_call: TRBJ2-7
clone_size: NA
v_call: TRBV10-3
d_call: NA
cdr3_nt: TGTGCCATCAGTGAGGTGGTGGGGGTGTACGAGCAGTACTTC
cdr3_aa: CAISEVVGVYEQYF

j_call: TRBJ2-1
clone_size: NA
v_call: TRBV7-2
d_call: NA
cdr3_nt: TGTGCCAGCAGCTTCACGCGGGGGCCTTTTTACAATGAGCAGTTCTTC
cdr3_aa: CASSFTRGPFYNEQFF

j_call: TRBJ1-1
clone_size: NA
v_call: TRBV9
d_call: NA
cdr3_nt: TGTGCCAGCAGCGTAGGGGTTGCGAACACTGAAGCTTTCTTT
cdr3_aa: CASSVGVANTEAFF

j_call: TRBJ2-7
clone_size: NA
v_call: TRBV5-1
d_call: NA
cdr3_nt: TGCGCCAGCAGCTTGATGTCAGGGGATGAGTACGAGCAGTACTTC
cdr3_aa: CASSLMSGDEYEQYF

j_call: TRBJ2-5
clone_size: NA
v_call: TRBV5-6
d_call: TRBD1
cdr3_nt: TGTGCCAGCAGCTCTACTACCGGGACAGGCGGAGAGACCCAGTACTTC
cdr3_aa: CASSSTTGTGGETQYF

j_call: TRBJ1-2
clone_size: NA
v_call: TRBV5-1
d_call: TRBD1
cdr3_nt: TGCGCCAGCAGCATAAGACAGGGGGCAATGGGCTACACCTTC
cdr3_aa: CASSIRQGAMGYTF

j_call: TRBJ2-2
clone_size: NA
v_call: TRBV25-1
d_call: NA
cdr3_nt: TGTGCCAGCAGTGAATCCGGATACACCGGGGAGCTGTTTTTT
cdr3_aa: CASSESGYTGELFF

j_call: TRBJ2-7
clone_size: NA
v_call: TRBV21-1
d_call: NA
cdr3_nt: TGTGCCAGCAGCTCTCCGGACAGACCCTACGAGCAGTACTTC
cdr3_aa: CASSSPDRPYEQYF

j_call: TRBJ2-7
clone_size: NA
v_call: TRBV7-2
d_call: TRBD1
cdr3_nt: TGTGCCAGCAGCCTACAGGGGGCGAGTGGATACGAGCAGTACTTC
cdr3_aa: CASSLQGASGYEQYF

j_call: TRBJ2-1
clone_size: NA
v_call: TRBV5-4
d_call: TRBD2
cdr3_nt: TGTGCCAGCAGTCGACCCGGAATCGGGCAGGGTGCGGGAGCTAATGAGCAGTTCTTC
cdr3_aa: CASSRPGIGQGAGANEQFF

j_call: TRBJ2-7
clone_size: NA
v_call: TRBV4-2
d_call: TRBD1
cdr3_nt: TGTGCCAGCAGCCTGGGACAGGGGGCCTACGAGCAGTACTTC
cdr3_aa: CASSLGQGAYEQYF

j_call: TRBJ1-6
clone_size: NA
v_call: TRBV19
d_call: TRBD1
cdr3_nt: TGTGCCGCTAGGGACAGGGAATTTGGTTCACCCCTCCACTTT
cdr3_aa: CAARDREFGSPLHF

j_call: TRBJ2-1
clone_size: NA
v_call: TRBV6-6
d_call: NA
cdr3_nt: TGTGCCAGCAAGGACAGCGGACACTCCTACAATGAGCAGTTCTTC
cdr3_aa: CASKDSGHSYNEQFF

j_call: TRBJ2-5
clone_size: NA
v_call: TRBV6-5
d_call: NA
cdr3_nt: TGTGCCAGCAGGCTTCAAGAGACCCAGTACTTC
cdr3_aa: CASRLQETQYF

j_call: TRBJ1-1
clone_size: NA
v_call: TRBV6-1
d_call: NA
cdr3_nt: TGTGCCAGCAACCCGGACCCAGTCATGAACACTGAAGCTTTCTTT
cdr3_aa: CASNPDPVMNTEAFF

j_call: TRBJ2-3
clone_size: NA
v_call: TRBV5-1
d_call: NA
cdr3_nt: TGCGCCAGCAGCTTGGCTGTAGGGTCAGATACGCAGTATTTT
cdr3_aa: CASSLAVGSDTQYF

j_call: TRBJ2-7
clone_size: once
v_call: TRBV5-1
d_call: NA
cdr3_nt: TGCGCCAGCAGCCCGACCCTAGGTCGGAGTGAGCAGTACTTC
cdr3_aa: CASSPTLGRSEQYF

j_call: TRBJ2-2
clone_size: NA
v_call: TRBV7-8
d_call: NA
cdr3_nt: TGTGCCAGCAGCTCCGGGGTGAACACCGGGGAGCTGTTTTTT
cdr3_aa: CASSSGVNTGELFF

j_call: TRBJ1-5
clone_size: NA
v_call: TRBV2
d_call: TRBD1
cdr3_nt: TGTGCCAGCAGAGTAGACAGGGATTTCAATCAGCCCCAGCATTTT
cdr3_aa: CASRVDRDFNQPQHF

j_call: TRBJ2-7
clone_size: NA
v_call: TRBV6-1
d_call: NA
cdr3_nt: TGTGCCAGCAGTCTCCGGGACACCGAGCAGTACTTC
cdr3_aa: CASSLRDTEQYF

j_call: TRBJ1-4
clone_size: NA
v_call: TRBV5-5
d_call: NA
cdr3_nt: TGTGCCAGCAGCCCCTTGGGACGGAATAATGAAAAACTGTTTTTT
cdr3_aa: CASSPLGRNNEKLFF

j_call: TRBJ1-4
clone_size: few
v_call: TRBV19
d_call: TRBD1
cdr3_nt: TGTGCCAGTAGAGGGACAGGGAGTAATGAAAAACTGTTTTTT
cdr3_aa: CASRGTGSNEKLFF

j_call: TRBJ1-4
clone_size: NA
v_call: TRBV30
d_call: NA
cdr3_nt: TGTGCCTGGAGGACACGAACTAATGAAAAACTGTTTTTT
cdr3_aa: CAWRTRTNEKLFF

j_call: TRBJ2-3
clone_size: NA
v_call: TRBV5-6
d_call: NA
cdr3_nt: TGTGCCAGCAGCTTGTCCTCGATGAGGACGCAGTATTTT
cdr3_aa: CASSLSSMRTQYF

j_call: TRBJ1-2
clone_size: NA
v_call: TRBV2
d_call: TRBD1
cdr3_nt: TGTGCCAGCCGACAGGGAGCAGCTAACTATGGCTACACCTTC
cdr3_aa: CASRQGAANYGYTF

j_call: TRBJ2-2
clone_size: NA
v_call: TRBV27
d_call: TRBD1
cdr3_nt: TGTGCCAGCAGTTCGACAGGGCGGGCCGGGGAGCTGTTTTTT
cdr3_aa: CASSSTGRAGELFF

j_call: TRBJ2-1
clone_size: NA
v_call: TRBV28
d_call: TRBD2
cdr3_nt: TGTGCCAGCAGCGTTAGCGGGAACTCCTACAATGAGCAGTTCTTC
cdr3_aa: CASSVSGNSYNEQFF

j_call: TRBJ1-1
clone_size: NA
v_call: TRBV6-5
d_call: NA
cdr3_nt: TGTGCCAGCATGAGACGCGCGAACACTGAAGCTTTCTTT
cdr3_aa: CASMRRANTEAFF

j_call: TRBJ2-2
clone_size: once
v_call: TRBV4-1
d_call: NA
cdr3_nt: TGCGCCAGCAGCCAAGAAGAGGGGGCGAACACCGGGGAGCTGTTTTTT
cdr3_aa: CASSQEEGANTGELFF

j_call: TRBJ1-5
clone_size: NA
v_call: TRBV28
d_call: NA
cdr3_nt: TGTGCCAGCAGTTTGGCCTCTAGGGCGAATCAGCCCCAGCATTTT
cdr3_aa: CASSLASRANQPQHF

j_call: TRBJ1-5
clone_size: NA
v_call: TRBV7-6
d_call: NA
cdr3_nt: TGTGCCAGCAGCTTAGGGGGGTTGAGCAATCAGCCCCAGCATTTT
cdr3_aa: CASSLGGLSNQPQHF

j_call: TRBJ1-2
clone_size: NA
v_call: TRBV11-2
d_call: NA
cdr3_nt: TGTGCCAGCAGCATCGGCTTTAGGGCGGACTATGGCTACACCTTC
cdr3_aa: CASSIGFRADYGYTF

j_call: TRBJ2-7
clone_size: NA
v_call: TRBV7-2
d_call: NA
cdr3_nt: TGTGCCAGCAGCTTACGTGGCGCCTCCTACGAGCAGTACTTC
cdr3_aa: CASSLRGASYEQYF

j_call: TRBJ2-7
clone_size: NA
v_call: TRBV5-4
d_call: NA
cdr3_nt: TGTGCCAGCAGCCAACCCTCTGGAGGGGGCGGCGAGCAGTACTTC
cdr3_aa: CASSQPSGGGGEQYF

j_call: TRBJ1-6
clone_size: NA
v_call: TRBV9
d_call: NA
cdr3_nt: TGTGCCAGCAGCGTAGGGGACTCACCCCTCCACTTT
cdr3_aa: CASSVGDSPLHF

j_call: TRBJ2-7
clone_size: NA
v_call: TRBV4-3
d_call: NA
cdr3_nt: TGCGCCAGCAGCCAAGATGGGGGGGAGCAGTACTTC
cdr3_aa: CASSQDGGEQYF

j_call: TRBJ1-6
clone_size: NA
v_call: TRBV7-6
d_call: NA
cdr3_nt: TGTGCCAGCAGCCTGGCGGGGGCAGGAATTAATTCACCCCTCCACTTT
cdr3_aa: CASSLAGAGINSPLHF

j_call: TRBJ1-4
clone_size: NA
v_call: TRBV19
d_call: NA
cdr3_nt: TGTGCCAGTAGTCCCCGAGCGCCTACTTATGAAAAACTGTTTTTT
cdr3_aa: CASSPRAPTYEKLFF

j_call: TRBJ1-3
clone_size: NA
v_call: TRBV6-5
d_call: TRBD1
cdr3_nt: TGTGCCAGCACCTTCGACAGGGCCTCTGGAAACACCATATATTTT
cdr3_aa: CASTFDRASGNTIYF

j_call: TRBJ1-4
clone_size: NA
v_call: TRBV14
d_call: NA
cdr3_nt: TGTGCCAGCAGTCAGACAGGACCTAATGAAAAACTGTTTTTT
cdr3_aa: CASSQTGPNEKLFF

j_call: TRBJ1-3
clone_size: NA
v_call: TRBV9
d_call: TRBD1
cdr3_nt: TGTGCCAGCAGCCCCGGACAGGGGGGCTACTCTGGAAACACCATATATTTT
cdr3_aa: CASSPGQGGYSGNTIYF

j_call: TRBJ2-7
clone_size: NA
v_call: TRBV7-9
d_call: NA
cdr3_nt: TGTGCCAGCAGCTTCCCCCGGGACGGCTACTACGAGCAGTACTTC
cdr3_aa: CASSFPRDGYYEQYF

j_call: TRBJ1-6
clone_size: NA
v_call: TRBV9
d_call: NA
cdr3_nt: TGTGCCAGCAGCGCTTCAGACAATAATTCACCCCTCCACTTT
cdr3_aa: CASSASDNNSPLHF

j_call: TRBJ2-1
clone_size: NA
v_call: TRBV11-2
d_call: NA
cdr3_nt: TGTGCCAGCAGCCTGAGCGGGCAATCCTACAATGAGCAGTTCTTC
cdr3_aa: CASSLSGQSYNEQFF

j_call: TRBJ2-2
clone_size: NA
v_call: TRBV11-1
d_call: NA
cdr3_nt: TGTGCCAGCAGCCCGACGGACAGCCGAAACGGGGAGCTGTTTTTT
cdr3_aa: CASSPTDSRNGELFF

j_call: TRBJ2-5
clone_size: NA
v_call: TRBV5-4
d_call: NA
cdr3_nt: TGTGCCAGCATCGCCGGGCCCCGGGGAGAGACCCAGTACTTC
cdr3_aa: CASIAGPRGETQYF

j_call: TRBJ2-7
clone_size: NA
v_call: TRBV5-1
d_call: TRBD2
cdr3_nt: TGCGCCAGCGGTGCGGGGGGGGCCAGTGGACCCGGCGAGCAGTACTTC
cdr3_aa: CASGAGGASGPGEQYF

j_call: TRBJ2-2
clone_size: NA
v_call: TRBV6-5
d_call: TRBD1
cdr3_nt: TGTGCCAGCAGTTCGACAGGGGGGACCGGGGAGCTGTTTTTT
cdr3_aa: CASSSTGGTGELFF